This T cell receptor (beta chain) stems from a study of T cell responses to AZD1222 COVID-19 vaccine. Study-wide background: Pooling was applied to second doses at about 4 or about 12 weeks. Points from the study as a whole: Sampling captured repertoires only after the peak T cell response.

Turning to this clone: Its antigen is not known.

Assay: immunoSEQ multiplex PCR; the TCRdb copy retains only in-frame clones and omits some. The data show roughly 140,000 clones, approximately 94% seen once. J lost 7 bases, V lost 7 bases, and 11 bases had no gene match. Germline CDR1 SNHLY, CDR2 FYNNEI. The CDR3 length is 14 residues. The source material was peripheral blood, sampled on day 0 of AZD1222 vaccination. This chain connects TRBV2 to TRBJ1-1; 8 bases align to TRBD1. This TCR was recovered from an adult in good health. This chain's CDR3 is CASISSQGAVEAFF. CDR3 DNA: TGTGCCAGCATATCGTCGCAGGGGGCGGTTGAAGCTTTCTTT. Supplemented by reference TRBV2 and TRBJ1-1, the full variable domain reads EPEVTQTPSHQVTQMGQEVILRCVPISNHLYFYWYRQILGQKVEFLVSFYNNEISEKSEIFDDQFSVERPDGSNFTLKIRSTKLEDSAMYFCASISSQGAVEAFFGQGTRLTVV.